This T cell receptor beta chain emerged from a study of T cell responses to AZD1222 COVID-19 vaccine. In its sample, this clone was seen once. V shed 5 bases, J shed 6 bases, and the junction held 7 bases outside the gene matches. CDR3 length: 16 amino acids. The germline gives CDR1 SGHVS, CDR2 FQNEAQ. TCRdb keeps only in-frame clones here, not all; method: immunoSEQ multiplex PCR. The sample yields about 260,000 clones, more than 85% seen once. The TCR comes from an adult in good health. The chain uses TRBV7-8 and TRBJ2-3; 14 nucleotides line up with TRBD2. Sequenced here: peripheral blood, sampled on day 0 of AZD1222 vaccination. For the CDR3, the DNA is TGTGCCAGCAGCCCCGGGACTAGCGGGGGAAGTGATACGCAGTATTTT. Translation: CASSPGTSGGSDTQYF.